This T cell receptor beta chain was retrieved from a study of blood T cell repertoires in COVID-19. CDR1 and CDR2 (germline): MGHRA, YSYEKL. J lost 1 base, V lost 3 bases, and 6 bases had no gene match. The CDR3 length is 17 residues. Recruitment covered about two dozen US areas and drew participants whose ages spanned roughly 18 to 95 years. Which cohort a participant joined came from the clinical history participants gave. Original processing notes: Amplification of reference gene primers was used by the study to estimate nucleated cell counts. Clones were sequenced by immunoSEQ multiplex PCR, and TCRdb holds only the in-frame ones, with some missing. V and J calls and clone size come straight from that table; D and trimming were deduced from the DNA. The sample carries around 250,000 clones, approximately 82% recorded once.

This receptor was identified in a man aged 35 to 55 who had recovered from COVID-19. The sequencing input was PBMCs or T cells enriched from blood (not recorded which). The chain couples TRBV4-1 to TRBJ2-2; 9 bases line up with TRBD1. CDR3 sequence reads: CASSHGQGQKNTGELFF. CDR3 in DNA: TGCGCCAGCAGCCACGGACAGGGGCAGAAGAACACCGGGGAGCTGTTTTTT.